Ten or more counts support the clone carrying this TCR beta chain. What it binds is unknown. TCRdb itself ran the RACE reads through MiXCR, one entry per CDR3 protein. Counted here are roughly 150,000 distinct CDR3 sequences, 10% to 15% occurring once; the ten biggest clones make up around 1.4%. The data originate from a study of human T cells and chemical hapten exposure. Noted time point: patch test 2, 6 weeks after DPC sensitization. Documented treatment: therapeutic diphenylcyclopropenone sensitization with weekly scalp DPC. Study-wide findings and caveats: Clustering by CDR3 similarity yielded significantly more large clusters from expanded TCRs than controls.

The material was whole blood, obtained in connection with sensitization to the hapten diphenylcyclopropenone (DPC). The source of this sequence is a woman in her forties or fifties with alopecia areata. Some clones in this sample may be carry-over from other donors' samples.

DNA for the CDR3: TGTGCCAGCCAGCAGGGGAAGGATTCACCCCTCCACTTT. Its translation: CASQQGKDSPLHF. The genes are TRBV2 and TRBJ1-6; D is perhaps TRBD1 (6 bases). Trimming pared 8 bases from V and 8 bases from J, leaving 13 bases between. Germline CDR1 is SNHLY and CDR2 is FYNNEI. The CDR3 has 13 amino acids.